This T cell receptor beta chain stems from a study of blood T cell repertoires in COVID-19. In the study overall: Whether acute or convalescent, the COVID-19 samples came from the United States, Italy and Spain. PBMCs, B-cell-depleted T cells, or T cells provided the cDNA or gDNA that made up the material.

Per the germline V gene, CDR1 is KGHDR and CDR2 is SFDVKD. The V gene end was trimmed by 4 bases and the J gene end by 1 base; junction bases not matched to a gene: 3. The CDR3 totals 16 residues. On this clone: The same CDR3 also results from other DNA sequences found in this sample.

Authors' analysis steps: Reference gene primer amplification in the assay estimated nucleated cell counts. Generated by immunoSEQ multiplex PCR, the TCRdb table keeps only in-frame clones and is missing some. V and J calls and clone size follow that table, whereas D and trimming were derived from the DNA. The table includes around 200,000 clones, around four fifths detected once. The sequencing input was peripheral blood. V gene TRBV24-1 combines with J gene TRBJ2-1; 10 bases match TRBD2. The sequence was collected from a middle-aged woman with acute or convalescent COVID-19. CDR3: CATSDPAGGSYNEQFF. The DNA of the CDR3 is TGTGCCACCAGTGACCCAGCGGGGGGGTCCTACAATGAGCAGTTCTTC.